This T cell receptor (beta chain) was observed in a study of cytomegalovirus exposure and HLA in healthy donors. Background on the study: The 100 to 150 validation repertoires, a later analysis reported, used the same platform as the roughly 660 repertoires from the first cohort. Study outcomes and limitations: The study designated 150 or so TCR beta chains cytomegalovirus-associated.

Worth noting for this clone: The target antigen is unknown.

Profiled with immunoSEQ multiplex PCR; TCRdb holds only in-frame clones, not every one. The profile shows about 86,000 clones, approximately 93% of them singletons. CDR3 length: 12 residues. The V and J ends lost 4 bases and 6 bases, in that order; junction bases with no gene match: 1. The germline CDR1 and CDR2 sequences are SGHNT and YYREEE (reference sequence). This clonotype was obtained from a man between 18 and 35 years old in good health and CMV-seronegative. The rearrangement joins TRBV5-4 to TRBJ1-2, with TRBD1 matching over 9 bases. Specimen: PBMCs. The CDR3 DNA reads TGTGCCAGCAGCAGACAGGGGGATGGCTACACCTTC. Encoded protein: CASSRQGDGYTF. The whole variable domain, remainder taken from reference TRBV5-4 and TRBJ1-2, is ETGVTQSPTHLIKTRGQQVTLRCSSQSGHNTVSWYQQALGQGPQFIFQYYREEENGRGNFPPRFSGLQFPNYSSELNVNALELDDSALYLCASSRQGDGYTFGSGTRLTVV.